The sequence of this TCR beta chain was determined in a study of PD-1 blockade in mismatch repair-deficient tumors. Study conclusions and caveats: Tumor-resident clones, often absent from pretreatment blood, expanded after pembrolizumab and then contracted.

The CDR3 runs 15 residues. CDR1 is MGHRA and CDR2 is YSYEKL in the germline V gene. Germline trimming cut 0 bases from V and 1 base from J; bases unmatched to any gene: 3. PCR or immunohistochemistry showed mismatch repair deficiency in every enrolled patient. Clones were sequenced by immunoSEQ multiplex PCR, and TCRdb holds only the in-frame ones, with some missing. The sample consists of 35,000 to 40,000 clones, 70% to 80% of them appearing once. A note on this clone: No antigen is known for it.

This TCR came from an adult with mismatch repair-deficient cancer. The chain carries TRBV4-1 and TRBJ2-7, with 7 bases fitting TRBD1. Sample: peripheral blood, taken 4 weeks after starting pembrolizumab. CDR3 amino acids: CASSQDRQGSYEQYF. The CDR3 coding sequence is TGCGCCAGCAGCCAAGATAGACAGGGATCCTACGAGCAGTACTTC.